This T cell receptor (beta chain) is drawn from a study of T-cell memory formation after mild COVID-19. Across the study: The TCR clusters were mostly specific to one donor. Study-wide results and caveats: Clones that contracted clustered mainly in CM and EM if CD4+ and in EMRA if CD8+.

With respect to this clonotype: What it recognizes is unknown.

TCRdb re-called the 5' RACE reads through MiXCR, storing one row per CDR3 protein. This sample has almost 350,000 distinct CDR3 sequences, with about 20% found just once. Source material: PBMCs or a T cell subset sorted from them (not recorded which). The clonotype comes from a man between 18 and 29 years old who had mild COVID-19 (a few samples of this study predate the infection). Cell type and time point are not known.

The CDR3 DNA sequence: TGTGCCAGCAGCTTAGCCTGGCAGACCTACACCTTC. Translated, it gives CASSLAWQTYTF. The V call is TRBV11-2, the J call TRBJ1-2; D ambiguous. The CDR3 totals 12 residues. Trimming took 1 base from V and 10 from J, leaving 10 bases between them. The germline gives CDR1 SGHAT, CDR2 FQNNGV.